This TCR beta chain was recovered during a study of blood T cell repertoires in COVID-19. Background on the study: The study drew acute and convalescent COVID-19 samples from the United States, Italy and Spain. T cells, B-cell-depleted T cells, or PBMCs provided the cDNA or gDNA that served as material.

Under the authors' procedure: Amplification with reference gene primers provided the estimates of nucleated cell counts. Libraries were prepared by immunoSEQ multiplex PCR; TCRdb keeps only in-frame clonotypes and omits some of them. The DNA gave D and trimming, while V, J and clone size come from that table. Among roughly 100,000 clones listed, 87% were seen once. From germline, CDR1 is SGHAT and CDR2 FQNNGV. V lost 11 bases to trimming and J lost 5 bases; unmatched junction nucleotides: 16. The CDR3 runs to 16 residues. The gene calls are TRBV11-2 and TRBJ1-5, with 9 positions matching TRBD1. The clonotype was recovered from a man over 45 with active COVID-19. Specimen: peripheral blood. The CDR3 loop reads CAPLGSGTGSHQPQHF. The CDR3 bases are TGTGCCCCGCTGGGGTCAGGGACAGGGTCGCATCAGCCCCAGCATTTT.